Below, one TCR beta chain is given with its context. Its target is unknown. This specimen comes from a study of T cell responses to AZD1222 COVID-19 vaccine. About the study: Timing groups of about 4 and about 12 weeks for second doses were pooled. Study-wide results and limits: Females outnumbered males among donors, who were mostly white British; clonal diversity was possibly underestimated. Only after the peak T cell response were repertoires sampled.

Germline V gene data show CDR1 as MNHNY and CDR2 as SVGAGI (reference sequence). The CDR3 spans 15 residues. Trimming removed 8 bases at V and 0 bases at J, with 13 bases between. The table came from immunoSEQ multiplex PCR; TCRdb's copy has only in-frame clones and leaves some out. This sample has about 68,000 clones, with more than 70% found just once. Here the sequenced sample was peripheral blood, taken on day 0 of AZD1222 vaccination. The V gene is TRBV6-6, the J gene TRBJ2-2, with D possibly being TRBD1 (5 bases). The TCR comes from an adult in good health. The CDR3 coding sequence is TGTGCCAGCCGTAGGGGCTCCGCGAACACCGGGGAGCTGTTTTTT. This gives the protein CASRRGSANTGELFF.